This note documents a single T cell receptor beta chain sequence. Antigen unknown. This entry comes from a study of cytomegalovirus exposure and HLA in healthy donors. Study-level background: Membership in the Caucasian-associated ancestry cluster was found for approximately 85% of nearly 400 genotyped donors. Overall study results and limits: In a later analysis, HLA-associated TCR beta chains were more clonally expanded than equally common others. Some highly shared sequence variants likely arose as a pipeline artifact.

The PCR ran on 60 Vbeta and 13 Jbeta primers. Repertoires were generated with immunoSEQ multiplex PCR, while TCRdb's copy carries only in-frame clones and drops some. This sample has about 120,000 clones, with roughly 80% found just once. Trimming took 6 bases from V and 5 from J, leaving 11 bases between them. CDR3 length: 13 residues. Germline values: CDR1 SNHLY, CDR2 FYNNEI. What was sequenced was PBMCs. This TCR derives from a middle-aged woman in good health and CMV-seropositive. V usage is TRBV2 and J usage is TRBJ2-1; a weak D match, TRBD1 (6 bases). The CDR3 protein is CASRRDTDNEQFF. The CDR3 bases are TGTGCCAGCAGGAGGGACACGGACAATGAGCAGTTCTTC.